This T cell receptor beta chain derives from a study of T cell clonality in common variable immunodeficiency. Findings and caveats of the study: Links between repertoire features and CVID complications were heterogeneity-limited.

The germline V gene encodes CDR1 LNHNV and CDR2 YYDKDF (reference sequence). Trimming cost V 5 bases and J 5 bases, with 15 bases left between them. The length of the CDR3 is 14 residues. This clone was counted ten times or more. The antigen remains undetermined. Coverage ceases 3 residues before the CDR3 finishes, and the germline J gene fills in the end. Here immunoSEQ multiplex PCR was the method, and the copy in TCRdb shows in-frame clones only, minus some. There are tens of thousands of clones in the sample, none observed a single time. Sequences were obtained from peripheral blood mononuclear cells. The sequence derives from a person aged 18 to 75 in good health. This sequence joins TRBV15 and TRBJ1-1, with a possible D match to TRBD1 (5 bases). Partial CDR3 DNA: TGTGCCACCAGCCGCTGGGGGGATCGAACTGAA. It translates to CATSRWGDRTE. The full CDR3 reads CATSRWGDRTEAFF.